This T cell receptor (beta chain) was recorded in a study of T cell responses to AZD1222 COVID-19 vaccine. Study in general: Pooling covered second doses at about 4 or about 12 weeks.

The CDR3 extends over 12 amino acids. V was cut by 8 bases and J by 3 bases, with 10 bases left in between. Per the germline V gene, CDR1 is LNHDA and CDR2 is SQIVND (reference sequence). A note on this clone: Its matching antigen is unknown.

This table comes from immunoSEQ multiplex PCR, and its TCRdb copy is limited to in-frame clones, with some not included. This sample carries 90,000 to 110,000 clones, about 90% of them seen once, and the ten largest clones take around 7%. Findings and limits, study-wide: Researchers took repertoire samples only after the peak T cell response had come.

Sequenced material: peripheral blood, taken on day 0 of AZD1222 vaccination. This rearrangement joins TRBV19 to TRBJ1-2, with D maybe TRBD1 (6 bases). This receptor was identified in an adult in good health. CDR3 in amino acids: CASYRVDYGYTF. Written as DNA, the CDR3 is TGTGCCAGTTACAGGGTTGACTATGGCTACACCTTC.